Here is one T cell receptor (beta chain) with its context. Its antigen remains unidentified. Sequencing was performed with immunoSEQ multiplex PCR; in TCRdb, only in-frame clones are kept and a portion is missing. This sample yields 400,000 to 500,000 clones, of which approximately 80% are seen a single time; about an eighth belongs to the top ten. V lost 7 bases to trimming and J lost 2 bases; unmatched junction nucleotides: 9. Per the germline V gene, CDR1 is SQVTM and CDR2 is ANQGSEA. CDR3 length equals 15 residues. The entry originates in a study of shared clonotypes between healthy human individuals. Findings and caveats of the study: It was anticipated that sequencing depth would influence how many clonotypes donors shared.

The origin of this receptor is a woman aged 40 to 50 in good health. Some clones in this sample may be carry-over from other donors' samples. The V and J genes are TRBV29-1 and TRBJ2-1; 9 bases are a match to TRBD2. The specimen sequenced was PBMCs. CDR3 nucleotide sequence: TGCAGCGCTCAGAGTGGCGGGAGGGCCTACAATGAGCAGTTCTTC. Protein: CSAQSGGRAYNEQFF.